Each of the 2 T cell receptor beta chains below was sequenced from the same sample in a study of T cells after yellow fever vaccination. Each CDR3 protein gets one entry after TCRdb re-called the 5' RACE reads with MiXCR. Among around 330,000 distinct CDR3 sequences listed, about 3.5% were seen once. Sequencing was performed on PBMCs, taken on the day of the yellow fever booster vaccination. The receptors were gathered from a young man who received the YFV17D yellow fever vaccine.

The sample holds many counts of this clonotype. The chain combines TRBV7-2 with TRBJ1-1; D unresolved. Trimming removed 1 base from V and 4 bases from J, with 13 bases in between. CDR1 is SGHTA and CDR2 is FQGNSA in the germline V gene. This CDR3 contains 15 residues. CDR3 protein: CASSLDGHWGTEAFF. The DNA of the CDR3 is TGTGCCAGCAGCTTAGATGGCCACTGGGGCACTGAAGCTTTCTTT.

This clonotype was picked up many times. J is TRBJ2-1 and V is TRBV20-1, with 7 nucleotides matching TRBD2. Germline V CDR1 and CDR2: DFQATT, SNEGSKA (reference sequence). The trim removed 4 bases at V and 0 bases at J, leaving 3 bases unmatched. The CDR3 length is 14 residues. The CDR3 nucleotides read TGCAGTGCTAAAGCGGGGAGCTCCTACAATGAGCAGTTCTTC. Translation: CSAKAGSSYNEQFF.